The text below deals with one T cell receptor (beta chain). Enrolment of Seattle patients took place during active infection, and they were followed longitudinally. Assay: immunoSEQ multiplex PCR; the TCRdb copy retains only in-frame clones and omits some. The table includes about 250,000 clones, 88% detected once. The data were obtained in a study of blood T cell repertoires in COVID-19. As for the study in general: Sites in the United States, Italy and Spain provided acute and convalescent COVID-19 samples. PBMCs, B-cell-depleted T cells, or T cells were the source of the cDNA or gDNA that made up the material.

V was pared by 1 base and J by 7 bases, with 13 bases between. This CDR3 region has 14 residues. Germline values: CDR1 SGHAT, CDR2 FQDESV (reference sequence). The chain joins TRBV11-1 to TRBJ2-5; D is perhaps TRBD1 (6 bases). The TCR comes from a woman aged 25 to 39 with COVID-19, enrolled during active disease. The sequencing sample was made of peripheral blood. The CDR3 DNA reads TGTGCCAGCAGCTTAGGACAGGCCGTGACGACCCAGTACTTC. Its protein product is CASSLGQAVTTQYF.